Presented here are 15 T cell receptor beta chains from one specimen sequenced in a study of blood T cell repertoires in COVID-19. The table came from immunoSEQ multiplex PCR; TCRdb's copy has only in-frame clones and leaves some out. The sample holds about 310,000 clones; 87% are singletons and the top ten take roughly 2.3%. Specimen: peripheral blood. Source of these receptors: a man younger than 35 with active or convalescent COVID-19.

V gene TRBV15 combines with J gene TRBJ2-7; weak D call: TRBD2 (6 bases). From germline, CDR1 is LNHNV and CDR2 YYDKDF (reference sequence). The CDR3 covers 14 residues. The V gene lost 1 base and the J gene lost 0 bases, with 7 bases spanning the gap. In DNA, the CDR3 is TGTGCCACCAGCAGAGGGGAGGTCTCCTACGAGCAGTACTTC. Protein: CATSRGEVSYEQYF.

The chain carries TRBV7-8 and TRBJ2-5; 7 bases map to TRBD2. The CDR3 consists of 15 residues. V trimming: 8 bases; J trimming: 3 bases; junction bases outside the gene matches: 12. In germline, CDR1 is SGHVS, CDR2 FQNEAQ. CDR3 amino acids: CASPPSGAGKETQYF. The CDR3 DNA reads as TGTGCCAGCCCCCCCAGCGGGGCAGGTAAAGAGACCCAGTACTTC.

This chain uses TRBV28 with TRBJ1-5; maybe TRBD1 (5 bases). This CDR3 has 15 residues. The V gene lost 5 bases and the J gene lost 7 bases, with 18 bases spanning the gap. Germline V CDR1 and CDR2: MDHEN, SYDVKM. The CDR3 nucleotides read TGTGCCAGCAGTCAAGCCTGGAGGGACGGGCAGCCCCAGCATTTT. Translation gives CASSQAWRDGQPQHF.

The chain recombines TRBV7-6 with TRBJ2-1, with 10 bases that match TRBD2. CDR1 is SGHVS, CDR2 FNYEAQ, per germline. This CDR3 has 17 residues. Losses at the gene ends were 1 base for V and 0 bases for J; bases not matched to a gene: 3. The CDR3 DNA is TGTGCCAGCAGCTTAGGGACTAGCGGTGGCTCCTACAATGAGCAGTTCTTC. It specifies CASSLGTSGGSYNEQFF.

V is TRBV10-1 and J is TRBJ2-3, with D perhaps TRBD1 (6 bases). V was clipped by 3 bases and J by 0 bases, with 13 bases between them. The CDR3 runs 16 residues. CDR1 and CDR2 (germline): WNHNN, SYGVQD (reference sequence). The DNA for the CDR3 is TGCGCCAGCAGTGACCCGGGACAAGATAGCACAGATACGCAGTATTTT. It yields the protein CASSDPGQDSTDTQYF.

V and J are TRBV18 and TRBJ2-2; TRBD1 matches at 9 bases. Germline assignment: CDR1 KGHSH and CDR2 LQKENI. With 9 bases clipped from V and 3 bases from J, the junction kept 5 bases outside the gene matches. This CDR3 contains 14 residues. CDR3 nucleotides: TGTGCCAGTCGACGACAGGGGGACACCGGGGAGCTGTTTTTT. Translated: CASRRQGDTGELFF.

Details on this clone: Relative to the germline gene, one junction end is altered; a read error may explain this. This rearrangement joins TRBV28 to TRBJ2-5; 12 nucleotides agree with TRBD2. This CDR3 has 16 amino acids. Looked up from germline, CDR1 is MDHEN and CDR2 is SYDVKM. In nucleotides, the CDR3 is TGTGCCAGCTGTTTGGGGCTAGCGGGAGGGCGGGAGACCCAGTACTTC. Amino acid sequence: CASCLGLAGGRETQYF. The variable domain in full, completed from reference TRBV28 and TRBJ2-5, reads DVKVTQSSRYLVKRTGEKVFLECVQDMDHENMFWYRQDPGLGLRLIYFSYDVKMKEKGDIPEGYSVSREKKERFSLILESASTNQTSMYLCASCLGLAGGRETQYFGPGTRLLVL.

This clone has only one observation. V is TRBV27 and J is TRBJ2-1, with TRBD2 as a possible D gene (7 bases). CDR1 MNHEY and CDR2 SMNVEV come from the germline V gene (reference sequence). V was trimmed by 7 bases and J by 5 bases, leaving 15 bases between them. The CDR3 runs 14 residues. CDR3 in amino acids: CASTRGGSNNEQFF. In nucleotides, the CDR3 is TGTGCCAGCACGAGGGGGGGCAGTAACAATGAGCAGTTCTTC.

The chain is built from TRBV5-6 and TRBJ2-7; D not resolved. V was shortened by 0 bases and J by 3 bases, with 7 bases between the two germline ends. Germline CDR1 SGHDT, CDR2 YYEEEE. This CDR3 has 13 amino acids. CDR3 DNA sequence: TGTGCCAGCAGCTTGGGGCGGTTCTACGAGCAGTACTTC. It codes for CASSLGRFYEQYF.

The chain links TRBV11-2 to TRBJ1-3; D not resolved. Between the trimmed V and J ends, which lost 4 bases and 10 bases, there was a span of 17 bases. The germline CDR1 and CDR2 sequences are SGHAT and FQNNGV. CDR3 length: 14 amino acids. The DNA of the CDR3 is TGTGCCAGCAGCTCTAGGGCGACGTCGGGGACCATATATTTT. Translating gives CASSSRATSGTIYF.

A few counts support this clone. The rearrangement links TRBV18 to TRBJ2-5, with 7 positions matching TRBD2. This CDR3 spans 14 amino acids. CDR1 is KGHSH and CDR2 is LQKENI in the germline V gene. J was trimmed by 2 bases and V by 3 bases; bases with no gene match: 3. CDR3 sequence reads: CASSPAGRQETQYF. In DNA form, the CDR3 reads TGTGCCAGCTCACCGGCCGGGAGGCAAGAGACCCAGTACTTC.

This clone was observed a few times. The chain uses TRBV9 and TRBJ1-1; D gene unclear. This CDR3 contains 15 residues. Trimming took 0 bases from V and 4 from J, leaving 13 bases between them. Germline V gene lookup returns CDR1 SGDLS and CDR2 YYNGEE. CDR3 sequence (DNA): TGTGCCAGCAGCGTAGAAGAAGCTGCGATCACTGAAGCTTTCTTT. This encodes CASSVEEAAITEAFF.

As DNA, the CDR3 is TGTGCCAGCAGTTGGATGGGAGGGCCAATGAATGAGCAGTTCTTC. This encodes CASSWMGGPMNEQFF. The V call is TRBV7-3, the J call TRBJ2-1; 7 bases map to TRBD2. The CDR3 is 15 amino acids. The V and J ends lost 6 bases and 7 bases, in that order; junction bases with no gene match: 12. CDR1 and CDR2 (germline): SGHTA, FQGTGA.

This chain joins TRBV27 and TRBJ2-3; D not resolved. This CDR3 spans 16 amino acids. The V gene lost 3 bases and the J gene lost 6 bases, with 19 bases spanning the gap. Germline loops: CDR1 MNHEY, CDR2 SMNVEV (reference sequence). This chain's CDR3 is CASSLAKVAVVDTQYF. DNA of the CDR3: TGTGCCAGCAGTTTGGCAAAAGTGGCGGTGGTGGATACGCAGTATTTT.

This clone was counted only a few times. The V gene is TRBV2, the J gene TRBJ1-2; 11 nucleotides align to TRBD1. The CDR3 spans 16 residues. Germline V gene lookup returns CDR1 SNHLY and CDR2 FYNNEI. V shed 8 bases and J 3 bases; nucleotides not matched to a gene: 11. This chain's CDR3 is CASGWDRGGMDYGYTF. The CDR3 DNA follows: TGTGCCAGCGGCTGGGACAGGGGGGGCATGGACTATGGCTACACCTTC.